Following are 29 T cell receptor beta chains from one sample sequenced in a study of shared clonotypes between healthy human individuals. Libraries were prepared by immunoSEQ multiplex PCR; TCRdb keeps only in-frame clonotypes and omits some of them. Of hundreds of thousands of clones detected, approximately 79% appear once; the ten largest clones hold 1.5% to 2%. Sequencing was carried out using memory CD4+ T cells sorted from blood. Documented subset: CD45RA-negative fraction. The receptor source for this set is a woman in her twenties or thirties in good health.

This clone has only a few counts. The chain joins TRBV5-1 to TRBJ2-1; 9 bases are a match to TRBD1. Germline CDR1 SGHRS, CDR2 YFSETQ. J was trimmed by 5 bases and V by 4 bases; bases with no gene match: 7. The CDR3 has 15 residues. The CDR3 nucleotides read TGCGCCAGCAGCCCGGGGGACAGGGACAACAATGAGCAGTTCTTC. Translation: CASSPGDRDNNEQFF.

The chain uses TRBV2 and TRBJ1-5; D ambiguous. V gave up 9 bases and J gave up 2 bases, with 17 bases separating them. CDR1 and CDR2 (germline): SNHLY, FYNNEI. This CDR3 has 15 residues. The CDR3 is CASGRGPWGNQPQHF. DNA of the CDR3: TGTGCCAGTGGGCGGGGTCCGTGGGGCAATCAGCCCCAGCATTTT.

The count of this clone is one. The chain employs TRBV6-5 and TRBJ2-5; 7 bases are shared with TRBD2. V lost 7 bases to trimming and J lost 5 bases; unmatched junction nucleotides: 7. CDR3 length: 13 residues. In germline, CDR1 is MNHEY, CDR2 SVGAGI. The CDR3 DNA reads TGTGCCAGCAAGGCGGGAGTCCTGGAGACCCAGTACTTC. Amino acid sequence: CASKAGVLETQYF.

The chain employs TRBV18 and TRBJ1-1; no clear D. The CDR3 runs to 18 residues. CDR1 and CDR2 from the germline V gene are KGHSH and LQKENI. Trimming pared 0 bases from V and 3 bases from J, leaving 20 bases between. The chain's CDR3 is CASSPPRAAVFGYTEAFF. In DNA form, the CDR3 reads TGTGCCAGCTCACCACCGAGGGCGGCAGTCTTTGGGTACACTGAAGCTTTCTTT.

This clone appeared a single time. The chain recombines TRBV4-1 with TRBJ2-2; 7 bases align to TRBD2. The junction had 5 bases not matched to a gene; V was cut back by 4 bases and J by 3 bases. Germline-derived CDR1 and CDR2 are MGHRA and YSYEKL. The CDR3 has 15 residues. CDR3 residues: CASSRQRDYTGELFF. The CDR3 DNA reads TGCGCCAGCAGCCGCCAGCGGGACTACACCGGGGAGCTGTTTTTT.

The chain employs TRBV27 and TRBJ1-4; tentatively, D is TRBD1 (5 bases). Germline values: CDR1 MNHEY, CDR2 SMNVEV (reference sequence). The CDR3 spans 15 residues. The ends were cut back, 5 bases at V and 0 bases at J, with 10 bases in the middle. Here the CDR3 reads CASSPQTATNEKLFF. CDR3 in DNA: TGTGCCAGCAGTCCGCAGACAGCAACTAATGAAAAACTGTTTTTT.

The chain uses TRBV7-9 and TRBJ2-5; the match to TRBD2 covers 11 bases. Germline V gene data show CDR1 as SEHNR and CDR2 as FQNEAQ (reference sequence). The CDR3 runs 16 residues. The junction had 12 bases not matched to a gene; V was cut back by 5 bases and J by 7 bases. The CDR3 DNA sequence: TGTGCCAGCAGCCCAGGGACTAGCGGTTCGTTGGGGACCCAGTACTTC. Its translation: CASSPGTSGSLGTQYF.

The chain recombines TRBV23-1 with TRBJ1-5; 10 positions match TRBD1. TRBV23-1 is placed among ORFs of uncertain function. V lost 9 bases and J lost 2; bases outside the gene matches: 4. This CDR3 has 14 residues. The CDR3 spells CARGDRGGNQPQHF. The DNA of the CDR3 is TGCGCCAGGGGGGACAGGGGTGGCAATCAGCCCCAGCATTTT.

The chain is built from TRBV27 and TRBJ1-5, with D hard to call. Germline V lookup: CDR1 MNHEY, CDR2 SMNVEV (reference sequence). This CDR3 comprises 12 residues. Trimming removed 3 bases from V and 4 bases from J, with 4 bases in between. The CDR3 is CASSFGNQPQHF. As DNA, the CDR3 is TGTGCCAGCAGTTTTGGGAATCAGCCCCAGCATTTT.

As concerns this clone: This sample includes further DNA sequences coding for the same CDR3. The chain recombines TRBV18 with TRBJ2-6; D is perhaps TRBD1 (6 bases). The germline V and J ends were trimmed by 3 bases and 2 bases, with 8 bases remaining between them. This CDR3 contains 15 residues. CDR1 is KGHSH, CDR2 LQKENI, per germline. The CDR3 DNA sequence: TGTGCCAGCTCACCGCAGGGGACTGGGGCCAACGTCCTGACTTTC. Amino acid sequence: CASSPQGTGANVLTF.

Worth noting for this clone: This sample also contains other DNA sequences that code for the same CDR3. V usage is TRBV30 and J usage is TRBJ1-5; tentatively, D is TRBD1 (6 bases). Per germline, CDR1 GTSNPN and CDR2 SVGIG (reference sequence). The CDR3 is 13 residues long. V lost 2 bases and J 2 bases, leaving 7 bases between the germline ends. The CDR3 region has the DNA TGTGCCTGGAGTCGGACAGGCAATCAGCCCCAGCATTTT. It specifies CAWSRTGNQPQHF. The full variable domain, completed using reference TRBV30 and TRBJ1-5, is SQTIHQWPATLVQPVGSPLSLECTVEGTSNPNLYWYRQAAGRGLQLLFYSVGIGQISSEVPQNLSASRPQDRQFILSSKKLLLSDSGFYLCAWSRTGNQPQHFGDGTRLSIL.

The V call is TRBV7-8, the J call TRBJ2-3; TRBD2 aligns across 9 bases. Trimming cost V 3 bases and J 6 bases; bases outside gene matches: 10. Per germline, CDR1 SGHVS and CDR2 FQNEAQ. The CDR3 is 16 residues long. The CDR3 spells CASSFGTSFEGDTQYF. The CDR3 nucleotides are TGTGCCAGCAGCTTTGGGACTAGCTTCGAAGGGGATACGCAGTATTTT.

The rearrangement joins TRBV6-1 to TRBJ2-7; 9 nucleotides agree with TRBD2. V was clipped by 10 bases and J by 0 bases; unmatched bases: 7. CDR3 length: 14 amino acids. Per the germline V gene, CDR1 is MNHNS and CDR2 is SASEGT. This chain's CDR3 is CATRSSGISYEQYF. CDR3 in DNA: TGTGCCACCCGATCTAGCGGGATCTCCTACGAGCAGTACTTC.

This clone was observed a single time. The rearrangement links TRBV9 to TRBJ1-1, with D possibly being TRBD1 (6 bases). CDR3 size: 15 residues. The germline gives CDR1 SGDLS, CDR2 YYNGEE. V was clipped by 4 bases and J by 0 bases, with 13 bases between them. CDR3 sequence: CASSQRDILNTEAFF. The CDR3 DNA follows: TGTGCCAGCAGCCAGAGGGACATCTTGAACACTGAAGCTTTCTTT.

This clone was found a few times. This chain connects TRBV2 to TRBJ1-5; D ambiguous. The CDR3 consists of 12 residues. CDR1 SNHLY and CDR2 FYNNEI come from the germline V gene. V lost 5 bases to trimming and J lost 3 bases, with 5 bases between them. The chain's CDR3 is CASSRFNQPQHF. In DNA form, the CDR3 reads TGTGCCAGCAGTCGGTTCAATCAGCCCCAGCATTTT.

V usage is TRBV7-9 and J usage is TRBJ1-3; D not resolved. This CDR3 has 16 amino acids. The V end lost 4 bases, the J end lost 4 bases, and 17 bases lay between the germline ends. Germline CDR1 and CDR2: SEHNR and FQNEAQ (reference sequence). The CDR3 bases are TGTGCCAGCAGCTCGGTGGCGGGGTCCGAAGGAAACACCATATATTTT. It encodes CASSSVAGSEGNTIYF.

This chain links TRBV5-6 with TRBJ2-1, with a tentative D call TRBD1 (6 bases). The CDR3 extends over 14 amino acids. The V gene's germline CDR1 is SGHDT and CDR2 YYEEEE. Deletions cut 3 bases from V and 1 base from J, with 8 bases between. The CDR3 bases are TGTGCCAGCAGCTACGACAGGTCCTACAATGAGCAGTTCTTC. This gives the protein CASSYDRSYNEQFF.

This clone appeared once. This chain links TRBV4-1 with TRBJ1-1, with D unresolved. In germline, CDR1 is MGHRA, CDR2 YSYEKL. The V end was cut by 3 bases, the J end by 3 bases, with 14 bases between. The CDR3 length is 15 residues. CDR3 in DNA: TGCGCCAGCAGCCAGTCCCTTACGAGGGACACTGAAGCTTTCTTT. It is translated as CASSQSLTRDTEAFF.

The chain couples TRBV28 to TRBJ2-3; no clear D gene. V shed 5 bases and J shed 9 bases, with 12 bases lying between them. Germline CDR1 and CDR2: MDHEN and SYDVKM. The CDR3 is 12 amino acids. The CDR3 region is CASSGLVRTQYF. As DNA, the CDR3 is TGTGCCAGCAGTGGCCTAGTGAGGACGCAGTATTTT.

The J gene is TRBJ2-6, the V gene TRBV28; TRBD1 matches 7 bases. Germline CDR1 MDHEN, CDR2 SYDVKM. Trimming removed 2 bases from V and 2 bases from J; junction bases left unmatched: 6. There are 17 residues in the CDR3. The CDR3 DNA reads TGTGCCAGCAGTTTAAGACAGGGCATTACTGGGGCCAACGTCCTGACTTTC. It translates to CASSLRQGITGANVLTF.

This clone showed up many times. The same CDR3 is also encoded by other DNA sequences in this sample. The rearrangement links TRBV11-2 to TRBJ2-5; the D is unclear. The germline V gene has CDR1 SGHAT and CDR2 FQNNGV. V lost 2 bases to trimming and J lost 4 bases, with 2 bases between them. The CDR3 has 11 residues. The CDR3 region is CASSLLETQYF. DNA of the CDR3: TGTGCCAGCAGCTTATTAGAGACCCAGTACTTC.

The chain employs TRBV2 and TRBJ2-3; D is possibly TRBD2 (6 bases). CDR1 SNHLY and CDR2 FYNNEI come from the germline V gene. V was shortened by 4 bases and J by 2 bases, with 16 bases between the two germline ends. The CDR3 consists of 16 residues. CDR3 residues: CASSGDWVRATDTQYF. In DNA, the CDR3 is TGTGCCAGCAGTGGGGACTGGGTTAGGGCCACAGATACGCAGTATTTT.

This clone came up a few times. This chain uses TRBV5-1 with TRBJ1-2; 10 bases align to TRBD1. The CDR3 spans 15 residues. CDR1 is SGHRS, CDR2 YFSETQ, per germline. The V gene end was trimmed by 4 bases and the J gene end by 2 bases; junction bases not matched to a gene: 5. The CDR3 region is CASSARTGGNYGYTF. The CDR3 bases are TGCGCCAGCAGCGCAAGGACAGGGGGAAACTATGGCTACACCTTC.

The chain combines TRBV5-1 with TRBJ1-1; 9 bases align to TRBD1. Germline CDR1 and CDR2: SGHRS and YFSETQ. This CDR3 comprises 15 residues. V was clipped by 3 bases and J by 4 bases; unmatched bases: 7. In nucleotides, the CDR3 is TGCGCCAGCAGCTGGGGACAGGGAGGTTTCACTGAAGCTTTCTTT. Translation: CASSWGQGGFTEAFF.

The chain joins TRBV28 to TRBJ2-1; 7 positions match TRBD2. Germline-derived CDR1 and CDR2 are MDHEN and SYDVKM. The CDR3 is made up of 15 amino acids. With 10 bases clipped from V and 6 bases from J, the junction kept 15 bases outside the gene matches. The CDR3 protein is CATQLAGATVNEQFF. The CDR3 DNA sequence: TGTGCCACCCAGTTGGCGGGAGCCACCGTCAATGAGCAGTTCTTC.

CDR3 sequence (DNA): TGCGCCAGCAGCTCCAGACTGGGGGATGAGCAGTTCTTC. It specifies CASSSRLGDEQFF. This rearrangement joins TRBV5-1 to TRBJ2-1, with D perhaps given as TRBD1 or TRBD2 (5 bases each). From germline, CDR1 is SGHRS and CDR2 YFSETQ. Trimming cost V 3 bases and J 8 bases, with 12 bases left between them. This CDR3 has 13 residues.

CDR3 sequence: CASSSTHLRGQSNQPQHF. The CDR3 DNA reads TGTGCCAGCAGCTCTACCCACCTCAGGGGTCAGAGCAATCAGCCCCAGCATTTT. The chain employs TRBV7-9 and TRBJ1-5, with a tentative D call TRBD1 (6 bases). Germline CDR1 and CDR2: SEHNR and FQNEAQ (reference sequence). This CDR3 comprises 18 residues. The V end lost 4 bases, the J end lost 1 base, and 20 bases lay between the germline ends.

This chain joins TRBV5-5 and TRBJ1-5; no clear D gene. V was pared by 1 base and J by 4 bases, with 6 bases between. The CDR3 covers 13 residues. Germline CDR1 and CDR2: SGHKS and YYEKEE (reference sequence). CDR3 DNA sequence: TGTGCCAGCAGCTTGTCGGGGAATCAGCCCCAGCATTTT. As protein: CASSLSGNQPQHF.

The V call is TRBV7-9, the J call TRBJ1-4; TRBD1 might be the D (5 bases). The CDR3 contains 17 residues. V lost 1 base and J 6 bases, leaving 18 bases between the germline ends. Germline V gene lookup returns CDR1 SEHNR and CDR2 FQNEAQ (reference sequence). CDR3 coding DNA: TGTGCCAGCAGCTTAGAACCCCGGGGGGTATTTCATGAAAAACTGTTTTTT. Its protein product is CASSLEPRGVFHEKLFF.